This TCR beta chain was identified in a study of yellow fever vaccine responses in identical twins. Study results and limitations: Twins' vaccine T cell responses were reported to seem partly convergent and partly personalized.

CDR1 and CDR2 (germline): LGHDT, YNNKEL (reference sequence). Trimming removed 2 bases from V and 5 bases from J, with 15 bases in between. The CDR3 spans 15 residues. Each CDR3 protein is one row after TCRdb ran MiXCR on the RT-PCR reads. Altogether approximately 15,000 distinct CDR3 sequences are present, roughly 80% being singletons, with the ten largest covering about 2%. Concerning this clonotype itself: The antigen is unknown.

This sequence originates from a woman in her late teens or twenties who received the yellow fever vaccine. V is TRBV3-1 and J is TRBJ2-5, with D uncertain. The input for sequencing was T cells from blood (PBMCs), unsorted or a sorted subset (not recorded which), taken before or after yellow fever vaccination (not recorded which). The DNA of the CDR3 is TGTGCCAGCAGCCAACGATTTTCGACGGTTGAGACCCAGTACTTC. It encodes CASSQRFSTVETQYF.